This T cell receptor (beta chain) derives from a study of radiotherapy plus CTLA-4 blockade in lung cancer. At the level of the study: With roughly a third of patients having disease control, objective responses were seen in about 17%. General study results and limits: There was expansion of tumor-derived TCR clones in blood after radiotherapy plus ipilimumab. Increased serum interferon-beta after radiation also reportedly predicted response strongly.

This CDR3 contains 15 residues. In germline, CDR1 is SEHNR, CDR2 FQNEAQ (reference sequence). V dropped 0 bases and J dropped 7 bases, with 13 bases sitting between them. TCRdb keeps only in-frame clones here, not all; method: immunoSEQ multiplex PCR. The repertoire consists of 1,300 to 1,500 clones, with about 85% occurring once and the leading ten covering roughly a tenth. To note about this clone: Its antigen is as yet unknown.

It was focal radiation plus CTLA-4 blockade with ipilimumab that patients with chemo-refractory metastatic non-small-cell lung cancer received. Sample: tumor tissue, taken from a patient treated with radiotherapy plus ipilimumab. This sequence originates from a human donor with non-small cell lung cancer who had a complete response to radiotherapy plus ipilimumab. This chain links TRBV7-9 with TRBJ1-5, with a possible D match to TRBD1 (6 bases). CDR3 protein: CASSLAGGLGQPQHF. The DNA for the CDR3 is TGTGCCAGCAGCTTAGCGGGGGGCTTAGGGCAGCCCCAGCATTTT.